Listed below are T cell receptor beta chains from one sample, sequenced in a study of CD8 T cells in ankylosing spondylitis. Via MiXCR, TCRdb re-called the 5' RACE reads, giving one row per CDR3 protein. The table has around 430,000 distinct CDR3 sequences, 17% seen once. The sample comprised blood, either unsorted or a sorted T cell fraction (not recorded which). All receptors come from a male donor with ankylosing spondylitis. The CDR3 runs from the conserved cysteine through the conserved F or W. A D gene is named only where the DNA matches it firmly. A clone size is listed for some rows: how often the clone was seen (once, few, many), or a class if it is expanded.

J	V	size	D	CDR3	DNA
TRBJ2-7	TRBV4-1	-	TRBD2	CASSQTPGTRWDEQYF	TGCGCCAGCAGCCAAACTCCAGGGACTAGGTGGGACGAGCAGTACTTC
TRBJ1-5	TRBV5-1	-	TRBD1	CASSEGQSNQPQHF	TGCGCCAGCAGTGAGGGACAGTCCAATCAGCCCCAGCATTTT
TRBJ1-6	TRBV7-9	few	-	CASSSSEFNSPLHF	TGTGCCAGCAGCTCCAGTGAATTCAATTCACCCCTCCACTTT
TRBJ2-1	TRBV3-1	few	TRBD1	CASSQRQGTNEQFF	TGTGCCAGCAGCCAAAGACAGGGTACCAATGAGCAGTTCTTC
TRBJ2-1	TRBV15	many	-	CATSRVKTFGEQFF	TGTGCCACCAGCAGGGTTAAGACTTTTGGAGAGCAGTTCTTC
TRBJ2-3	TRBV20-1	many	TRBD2	CSASVAGGPDTQYF	TGCAGTGCTAGTGTAGCGGGGGGGCCCGATACGCAGTATTTT
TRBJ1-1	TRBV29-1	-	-	CSVVARRNTEAFF	TGCAGCGTTGTAGCCCGCAGGAACACTGAAGCTTTCTTT
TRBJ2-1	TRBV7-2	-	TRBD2	CASSPYTPTSRYNEQFF	TGTGCCAGCAGCCCATACACCCCGACTAGCAGGTACAATGAGCAGTTCTTC
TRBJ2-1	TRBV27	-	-	CASSRIKGQVNNEQFF	TGTGCCAGCAGTCGGATCAAAGGGCAGGTTAACAATGAGCAGTTCTTC
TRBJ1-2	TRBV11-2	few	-	CASSLEWGESTNYGYTF	TGTGCCAGCAGCTTAGAATGGGGAGAAAGTACTAACTATGGCTACACCTTC
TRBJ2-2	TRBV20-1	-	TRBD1	CSASGQGVNTGELFF	TGCAGTGCGTCCGGACAGGGAGTGAACACCGGGGAGCTGTTTTTT
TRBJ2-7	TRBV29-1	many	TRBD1	CSASPDGTGFEQYF	TGCAGCGCCAGCCCAGATGGGACAGGGTTTGAGCAGTACTTC
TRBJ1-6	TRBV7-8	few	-	CASSLGTGSSDSPLHF	TGTGCCAGCAGCTTAGGCACAGGGTCTAGTGATTCACCCCTCCACTTT
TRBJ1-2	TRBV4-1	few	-	CASSQDLSDRAFYGYTF	TGCGCCAGCAGCCAAGATCTCTCTGACCGAGCGTTCTATGGCTACACCTTC